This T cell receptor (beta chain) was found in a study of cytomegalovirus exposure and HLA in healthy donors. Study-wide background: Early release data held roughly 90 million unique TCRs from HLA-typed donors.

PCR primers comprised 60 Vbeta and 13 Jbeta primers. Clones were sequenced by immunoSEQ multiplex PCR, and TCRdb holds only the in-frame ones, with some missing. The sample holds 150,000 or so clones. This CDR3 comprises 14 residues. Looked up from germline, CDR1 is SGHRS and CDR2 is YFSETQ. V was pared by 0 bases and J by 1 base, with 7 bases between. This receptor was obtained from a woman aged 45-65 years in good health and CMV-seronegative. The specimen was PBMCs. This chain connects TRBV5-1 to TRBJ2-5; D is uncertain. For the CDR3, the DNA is TGCGCCAGCAGCTTGGTGGGCAGCCAAGAGACCCAGTACTTC. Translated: CASSLVGSQETQYF.